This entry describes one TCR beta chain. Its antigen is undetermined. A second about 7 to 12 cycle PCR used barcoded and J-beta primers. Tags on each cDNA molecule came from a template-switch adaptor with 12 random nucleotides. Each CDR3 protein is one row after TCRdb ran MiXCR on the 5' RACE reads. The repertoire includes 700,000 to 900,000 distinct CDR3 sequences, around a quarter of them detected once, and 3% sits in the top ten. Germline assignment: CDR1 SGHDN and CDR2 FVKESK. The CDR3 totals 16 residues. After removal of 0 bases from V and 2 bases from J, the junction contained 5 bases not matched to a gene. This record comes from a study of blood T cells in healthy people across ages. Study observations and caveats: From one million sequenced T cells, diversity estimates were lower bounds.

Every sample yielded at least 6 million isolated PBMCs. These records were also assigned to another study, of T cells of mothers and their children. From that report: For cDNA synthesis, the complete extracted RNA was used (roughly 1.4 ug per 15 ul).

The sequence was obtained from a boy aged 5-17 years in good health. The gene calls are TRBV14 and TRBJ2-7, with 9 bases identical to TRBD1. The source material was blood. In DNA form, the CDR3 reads TGTGCCAGCAGCCAAGACGCCGGGACAGGGACCTACGAGCAGTACTTC. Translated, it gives CASSQDAGTGTYEQYF.